One sample yielded the 19 T cell receptor beta chains listed below, sequenced in a study of T cell responses to AZD1222 COVID-19 vaccine. Only in-frame clones appear in the TCRdb table, and some are missing; sequencing was by immunoSEQ multiplex PCR. The data contain about 120,000 clones, around 92% of them singletons. This specimen was peripheral blood, taken on day 0 of AZD1222 vaccination. These receptors all come from an adult in good health.

The J gene is TRBJ2-1, the V gene TRBV19; 11 bases are shared with TRBD1. The CDR3 has 18 residues. Germline trimming cut 5 bases from V and 5 bases from J; bases unmatched to any gene: 14. Germline V gene lookup returns CDR1 LNHDA and CDR2 SQIVND (reference sequence). The CDR3: CASSVGTGGTRVNNEQFF. CDR3 nucleotide sequence: TGTGCCAGTAGTGTGGGGACAGGGGGGACGCGCGTGAACAATGAGCAGTTCTTC.

The chain employs TRBV4-3 and TRBJ2-2; D gene ambiguous. Germline values: CDR1 LGHNA, CDR2 YSLEER. The V end was cut by 1 base, the J end by 7 bases, with 7 bases between. The CDR3 is 13 amino acids. The CDR3 spells CASSQVRFGELFF. The CDR3 region has the DNA TGCGCCAGCAGCCAAGTACGATTCGGGGAGCTGTTTTTT.

V usage is TRBV19 and J usage is TRBJ2-6; D could derive from TRBD1 or TRBD2 (6 bases each). The germline gives CDR1 LNHDA, CDR2 SQIVND (reference sequence). Trimming took 6 bases from V and 2 from J, leaving 14 bases between them. CDR3 size: 16 residues. The DNA for the CDR3 is TGTGCCAGTAGGGAGGGGGTGCTGGCTGGGGCCAACGTCCTGACTTTC. Its protein is CASREGVLAGANVLTF.

The V gene is TRBV11-2, the J gene TRBJ1-2; D unresolved. CDR1 is SGHAT, CDR2 FQNNGV, per germline. Trimming removed 1 base at V and 4 bases at J, with 4 bases between. This CDR3 comprises 12 residues. The CDR3 here is CASSLGSYGYTF. In DNA form, the CDR3 reads TGTGCCAGCAGCTTAGGCAGCTATGGCTACACCTTC.

V gene TRBV19 combines with J gene TRBJ1-5; D is unclear. The CDR3 length is 13 residues. Germline assignment: CDR1 LNHDA and CDR2 SQIVND (reference sequence). Trimming pared 2 bases from V and 3 bases from J, leaving 5 bases between. CDR3 sequence: CASSIQINQPQHF. CDR3 nucleotides: TGTGCCAGTAGTATACAGATCAATCAGCCCCAGCATTTT. Drawing the rest from reference TRBV19 and TRBJ1-5, the complete variable domain is DGGITQSPKYLFRKEGQNVTLSCEQNLNHDAMYWYRQDPGQGLRLIYYSQIVNDFQKGDIAEGYSVSREKKESFPLTVTSAQKNPTAFYLCASSIQINQPQHFGDGTRLSIL.

The chain recombines TRBV6-5 with TRBJ2-1; D not resolved. CDR1 is MNHEY and CDR2 is SVGAGI in the germline V gene. CDR3 size: 11 residues. Trimming removed 10 bases from V and 5 bases from J, with 9 bases in between. CDR3 coding DNA: TGTGCCACCGGACCGGACAATGAGCAGTTCTTC. Translating it yields CATGPDNEQFF.

This sequence joins TRBV6-5 and TRBJ2-7; 9 nucleotides line up with TRBD1. CDR3 size: 12 residues. Germline assignment: CDR1 MNHEY and CDR2 SVGAGI. V lost 10 bases, J lost 7 bases, and 8 bases stayed unmatched. The CDR3 DNA reads as TGTGCCACGGTGACAGGGGGAAGAGAGCAGTACTTC. Protein: CATVTGGREQYF.

This chain uses TRBV28 with TRBJ1-5, with D possibly being TRBD1 (5 bases). This CDR3 has 12 amino acids. The V and J ends lost 7 bases and 5 bases respectively, with 9 bases between them. The germline V gene has CDR1 MDHEN and CDR2 SYDVKM. The CDR3 DNA reads as TGTGCCAGCACAGACAGTTATCAGCCCCAGCATTTT. Its protein is CASTDSYQPQHF.

The chain links TRBV24-1 to TRBJ1-2, with TRBD1 matching 11 bases. Germline values: CDR1 KGHDR, CDR2 SFDVKD. J lost 4 bases, V lost 0 bases, and 9 bases had no gene match. This CDR3 is 18 amino acids long. Written as DNA, the CDR3 is TGTGCCACCAGTGATTTGGCCCGATGGACAGGGGGCTGCTATGGCTACACCTTC. Translated: CATSDLARWTGGCYGYTF.

V usage is TRBV9 and J usage is TRBJ2-3, with 10 bases fitting TRBD2. Germline CDR1 is SGDLS and CDR2 is YYNGEE. J gave up 5 bases and V 3 bases, and 12 bases lay outside the gene matches. The CDR3 runs 17 residues. The CDR3 coding sequence is TGTGCCAGCAGCGCCCGAATTAGCGGGGGGAGGATAGATACGCAGTATTTT. Translated: CASSARISGGRIDTQYF.

This clone was counted only a few times. This rearrangement joins TRBV27 to TRBJ1-2, with D perhaps matching TRBD1 (5 bases). The CDR3 is 14 amino acids. Per germline, CDR1 MNHEY and CDR2 SMNVEV (reference sequence). Trimming took 4 bases from V and 8 from J, leaving 17 bases between them. The CDR3 sequence is CASSSPTRKGGYTF. CDR3 bases: TGTGCCAGCAGTTCCCCGACGCGTAAGGGGGGCTACACCTTC.

The chain employs TRBV7-9 and TRBJ2-7, with TRBD1 identical over 10 bases. Germline lookup yields CDR1 SEHNR and CDR2 FQNEAQ (reference sequence). The CDR3 runs 16 residues. Germline trimming cut 5 bases from V and 2 bases from J; bases unmatched to any gene: 9. Written as DNA, the CDR3 is TGTGCCAGCAGCAACACCAAAGACAGGGGGCCCTACGAGCAGTACTTC. This codes for CASSNTKDRGPYEQYF.

The chain combines TRBV30 with TRBJ1-6; D remains ambiguous. CDR1 and CDR2 (germline): GTSNPN, SVGIG (reference sequence). This CDR3 is 12 amino acids long. Trimming shortened V by 6 bases and J by 13 bases, and 16 bases separated the two germline ends. The CDR3 loop reads CACHPLRAPLHF. The CDR3 nucleotides read TGTGCCTGCCACCCCCTTCGGGCGCCCCTCCACTTT. Based on the CDR3 plus reference TRBV30 and TRBJ1-6, the full variable domain is SQTIHQWPATLVQPVGSPLSLECTVEGTSNPNLYWYRQAAGRGLQLLFYSVGIGQISSEVPQNLSASRPQDRQFILSSKKLLLSDSGFYLCACHPLRAPLHFGNGTRLTVT.

V and J are TRBV18 and TRBJ1-1; 7 nucleotides agree with TRBD1. In germline, CDR1 is KGHSH, CDR2 LQKENI. Trimming removed 0 bases from V and 0 bases from J; junction bases left unmatched: 19. The CDR3 runs to 21 residues. As DNA, the CDR3 is TGTGCCAGCTCACCACCTTTGAAGGGGGCCGTTGGGATGCCCATGAACACTGAAGCTTTCTTT. This sequence encodes CASSPPLKGAVGMPMNTEAFF.

V and J are TRBV13 and TRBJ1-2, with D possibly matching TRBD1 (6 bases). Germline-derived CDR1 and CDR2 are PRHDT and FYEKMQ (reference sequence). The V gene lost 1 base and the J gene lost 4 bases, with 16 bases spanning the gap. The length of the CDR3 is 16 residues. DNA for the CDR3: TGTGCCAGCAGCTTAGCGCCCGGGGGCAGTGGCTATGGCTACACCTTC. Amino acid sequence: CASSLAPGGSGYGYTF.

The DNA for the CDR3 is TGTGCCAGCAGCAATAGGCGGGGATACTCTGGAAACACCATATATTTT. Translation gives CASSNRRGYSGNTIYF. The chain joins TRBV11-2 to TRBJ1-3; no reliable D call. V lost 5 bases and J 0 bases, leaving 14 bases between the germline ends. Germline values: CDR1 SGHAT, CDR2 FQNNGV. The CDR3 length is 16 residues.

V and J are TRBV7-9 and TRBJ2-7, with D unresolved. Germline V gene lookup returns CDR1 SEHNR and CDR2 FQNEAQ (reference sequence). V lost 4 bases, J lost 8 bases, and 12 bases lay in between. The CDR3 runs 12 residues. This chain's CDR3 is CASSSTYNKQYF. DNA of the CDR3: TGTGCCAGCAGCTCGACCTACAACAAGCAGTACTTC.

This sequence joins TRBV19 and TRBJ1-6; D not resolved. Germline CDR1 reads LNHDA; CDR2 reads SQIVND (reference sequence). The germline V and J ends were trimmed by 10 bases and 0 bases, with 10 bases remaining between them. The CDR3 sequence is 14 residues long. In nucleotides, the CDR3 is TGTGCCACCACCAGGAGCTCCTATAATTCACCCCTCCACTTT. Protein: CATTRSSYNSPLHF.

This sequence joins TRBV19 and TRBJ1-2; D perhaps matches TRBD1 (6 bases). This CDR3 has 17 amino acids. Germline V gene lookup returns CDR1 LNHDA and CDR2 SQIVND (reference sequence). The ends were cut back, 7 bases at V and 7 bases at J, with 28 bases in the middle. As DNA, the CDR3 is TGTGCCAGTACCCCTCCCCGAAGACAGGTGAATGAGGGTGGCTACACCTTC. Residues: CASTPPRRQVNEGGYTF.